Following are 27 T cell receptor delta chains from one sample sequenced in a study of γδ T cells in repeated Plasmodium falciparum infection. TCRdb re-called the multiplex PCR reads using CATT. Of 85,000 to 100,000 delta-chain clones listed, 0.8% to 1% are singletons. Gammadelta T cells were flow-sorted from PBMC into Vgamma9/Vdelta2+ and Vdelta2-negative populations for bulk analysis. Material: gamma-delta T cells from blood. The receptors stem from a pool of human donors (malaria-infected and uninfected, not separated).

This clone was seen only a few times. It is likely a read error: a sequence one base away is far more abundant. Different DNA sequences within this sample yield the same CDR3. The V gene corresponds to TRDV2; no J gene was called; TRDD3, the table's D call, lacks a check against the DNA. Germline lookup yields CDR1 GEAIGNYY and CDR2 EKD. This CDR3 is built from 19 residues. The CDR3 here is CACDTLLLGDTGSTDKLIF. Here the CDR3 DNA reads TGTGCCTGTGACACCCTACTACTGGGGGATACGGGTTCCACCGATAAACTCATCTTC.

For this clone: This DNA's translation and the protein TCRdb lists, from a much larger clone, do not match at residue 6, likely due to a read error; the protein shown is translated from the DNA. The CDR3 nucleotides read TGTGCCTGTGACTGTGCTGACGAGACCTGGGACACCCGACAGATGTTTTTC. It is translated as CACDCADETWDTRQMFF. The chain uses TRDV2 and TRDJ3; D is ambiguous. The J gene is absent in TCRdb and was assigned here via DNA matching to germline. From germline, CDR1 is GEAIGNYY and CDR2 EKD. This CDR3 is 17 amino acids long. V lost 3 bases and J 2 bases, leaving 13 bases between the germline ends.

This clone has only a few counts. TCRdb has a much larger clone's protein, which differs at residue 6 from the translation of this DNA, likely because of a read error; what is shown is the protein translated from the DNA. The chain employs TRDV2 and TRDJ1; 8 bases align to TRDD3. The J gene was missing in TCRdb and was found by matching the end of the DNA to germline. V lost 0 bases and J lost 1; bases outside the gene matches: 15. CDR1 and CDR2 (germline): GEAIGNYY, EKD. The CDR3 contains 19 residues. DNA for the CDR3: TGTGCCTGTGACACCCCGTACTGGGGGCCTAAAAAAGTCACCGATAAACTCATCTTT. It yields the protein CACDTPYWGPKKVTDKLIF.

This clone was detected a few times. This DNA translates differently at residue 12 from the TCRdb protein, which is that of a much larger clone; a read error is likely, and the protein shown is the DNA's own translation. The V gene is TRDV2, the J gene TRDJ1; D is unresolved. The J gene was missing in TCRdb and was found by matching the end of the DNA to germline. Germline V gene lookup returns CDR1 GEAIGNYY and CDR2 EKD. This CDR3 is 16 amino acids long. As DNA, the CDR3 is TGTGCCTGTGACACCGTGGGAGGCTTTTACACCAATAAACTCATCTTT. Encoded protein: CACDTVGGFYTNKLIF.

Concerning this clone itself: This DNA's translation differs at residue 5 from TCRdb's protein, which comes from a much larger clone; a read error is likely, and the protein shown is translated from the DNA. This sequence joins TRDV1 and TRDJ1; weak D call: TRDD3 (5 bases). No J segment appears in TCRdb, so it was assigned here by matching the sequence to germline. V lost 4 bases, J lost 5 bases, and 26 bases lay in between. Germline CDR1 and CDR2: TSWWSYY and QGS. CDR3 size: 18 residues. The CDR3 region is CALGGRRYGIRYWDKLIF. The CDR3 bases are TGTGCTCTTGGGGGACGGAGGTACGGTATACGTTATTGGGATAAACTCATCTTT.

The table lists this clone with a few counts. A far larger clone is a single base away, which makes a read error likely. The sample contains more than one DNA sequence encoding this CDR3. CDR3 bases: TGTGCCTGTGACCCCATACGTTTGCACGATAAACTCATCTTT. Protein product: CACDPIRLHDKLIF. The chain combines TRDV2 with TRDJ1; weak D call: TRDD3 (5 bases). TCRdb lists no J gene, so it was determined here by aligning the DNA to germline. The germline CDR1 and CDR2 sequences are GEAIGNYY and EKD. V gave up 3 bases and J gave up 4 bases, with 14 bases separating them. The CDR3 covers 14 residues.

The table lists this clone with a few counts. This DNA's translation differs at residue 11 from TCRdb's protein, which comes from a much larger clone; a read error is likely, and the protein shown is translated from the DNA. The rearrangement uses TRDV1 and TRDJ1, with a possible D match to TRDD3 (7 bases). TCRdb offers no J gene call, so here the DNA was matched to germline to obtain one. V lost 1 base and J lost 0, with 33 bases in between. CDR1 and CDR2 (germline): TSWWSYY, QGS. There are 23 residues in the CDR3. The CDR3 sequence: CALGEHCCRPPYSYGGYTDKLIF. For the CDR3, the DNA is TGTGCTCTTGGGGAACATTGTTGTAGGCCTCCCTACTCCTACGGGGGATACACCGATAAACTCATCTTT.

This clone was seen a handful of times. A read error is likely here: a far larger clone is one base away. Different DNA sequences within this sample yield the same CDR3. The CDR3 region has the DNA TGTGCTTGTGACCACATTTTATCCCCGGGGCTGGGGAAACTCATCTTT. Residues: CACDHILSPGLGKLIF. The chain is built from TRDV2 and TRDJ1, with D possibly being TRDD3 (6 bases). TCRdb records no J gene; here it was assigned by comparing the DNA to germline. Germline lookup yields CDR1 GEAIGNYY and CDR2 EKD. The CDR3 sequence is 16 residues long.

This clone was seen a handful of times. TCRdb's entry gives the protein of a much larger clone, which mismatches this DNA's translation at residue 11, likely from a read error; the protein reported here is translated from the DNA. CDR3 in DNA: TGTGCTCTTGGGGACAGAGGAGTTTGGTCCTACCCACTGGGGCAAGGGGTTCCACGCACCGATAAACTCATCTTT. Protein product: CALGDRGVWSYPLGQGVPRTDKLIF. This chain links TRDV1 with TRDJ1, with a possible D match to TRDD3 (7 bases). TCRdb lists no J gene, so it was determined here by aligning the DNA to germline. CDR3 size: 25 residues. V gave up 3 bases and J gave up 1 base, with 42 bases separating them. Germline V gene data show CDR1 as TSWWSYY and CDR2 as QGS.

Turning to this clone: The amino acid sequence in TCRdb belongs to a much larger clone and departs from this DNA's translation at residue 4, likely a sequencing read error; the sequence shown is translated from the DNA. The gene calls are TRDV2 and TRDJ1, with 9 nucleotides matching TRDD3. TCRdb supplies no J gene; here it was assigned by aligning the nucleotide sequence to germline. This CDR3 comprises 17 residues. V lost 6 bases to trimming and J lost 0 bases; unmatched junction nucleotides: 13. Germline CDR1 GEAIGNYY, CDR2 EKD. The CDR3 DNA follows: TGTGCCTGTAACCCGTTGGGGGATATGGACTACACCGATAAACTCATCTTT. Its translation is CACNPLGDMDYTDKLIF.

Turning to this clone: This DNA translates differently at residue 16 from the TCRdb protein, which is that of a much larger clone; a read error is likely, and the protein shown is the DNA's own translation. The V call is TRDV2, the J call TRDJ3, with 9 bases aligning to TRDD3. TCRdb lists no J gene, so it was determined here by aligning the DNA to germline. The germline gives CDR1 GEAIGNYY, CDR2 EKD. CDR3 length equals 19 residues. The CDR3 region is CACDENWGSSSWDTRKMFF. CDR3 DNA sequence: TGTGCCTGTGACGAGAACTGGGGGAGTAGCTCCTGGGACACCCGAAAGATGTTTTTC.

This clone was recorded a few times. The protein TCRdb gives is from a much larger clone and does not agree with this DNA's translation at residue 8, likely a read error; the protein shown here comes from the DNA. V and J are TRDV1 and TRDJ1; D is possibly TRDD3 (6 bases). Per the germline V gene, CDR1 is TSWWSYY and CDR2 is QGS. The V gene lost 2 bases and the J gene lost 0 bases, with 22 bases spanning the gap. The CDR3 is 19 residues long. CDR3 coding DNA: TGTGCTCTTGGGGAAAGGAGTACACCTACTGGGATGTACACCGATAAACTCATCTTT. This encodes CALGERSTPTGMYTDKLIF.

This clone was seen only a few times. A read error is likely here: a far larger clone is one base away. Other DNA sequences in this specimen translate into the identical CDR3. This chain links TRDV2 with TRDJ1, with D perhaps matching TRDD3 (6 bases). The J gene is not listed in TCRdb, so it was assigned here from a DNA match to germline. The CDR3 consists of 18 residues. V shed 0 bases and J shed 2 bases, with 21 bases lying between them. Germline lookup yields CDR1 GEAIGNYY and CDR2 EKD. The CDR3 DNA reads TGTGCCTGTGACACCCTAACCGTACTGGGAGATAGAACCGATAAACTCATCTTT. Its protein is CACDTLTVLGDRTDKLIF.

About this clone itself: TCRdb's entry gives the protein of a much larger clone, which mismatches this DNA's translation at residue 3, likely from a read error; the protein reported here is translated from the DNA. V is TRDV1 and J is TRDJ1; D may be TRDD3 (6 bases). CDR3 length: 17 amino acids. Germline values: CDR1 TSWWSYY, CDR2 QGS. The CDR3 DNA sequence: TGTGCTTTTGGGTCAATTCGAGGGTGGGGGGTCACCGATAAACTCATCTTT. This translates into CAFGSIRGWGVTDKLIF.

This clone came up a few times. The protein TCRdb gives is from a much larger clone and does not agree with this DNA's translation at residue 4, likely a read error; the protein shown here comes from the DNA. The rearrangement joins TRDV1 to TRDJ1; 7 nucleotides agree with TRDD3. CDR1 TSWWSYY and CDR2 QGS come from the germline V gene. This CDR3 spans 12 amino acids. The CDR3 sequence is CALISVDTELIF. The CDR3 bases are TGCGCTCTTATATCAGTGGATACGGAACTCATCTTT.

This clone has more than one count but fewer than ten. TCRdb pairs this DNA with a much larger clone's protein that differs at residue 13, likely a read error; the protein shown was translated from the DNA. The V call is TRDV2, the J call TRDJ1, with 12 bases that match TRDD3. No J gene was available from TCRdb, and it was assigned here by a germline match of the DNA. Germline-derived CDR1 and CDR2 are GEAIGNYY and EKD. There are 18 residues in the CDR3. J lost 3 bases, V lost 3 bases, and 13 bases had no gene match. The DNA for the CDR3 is TGTGCCTGTGACCCTTTGACTGGGGGATACTCTGACTCCGATAAACTCATCTTT. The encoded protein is CACDPLTGGYSDSDKLIF.

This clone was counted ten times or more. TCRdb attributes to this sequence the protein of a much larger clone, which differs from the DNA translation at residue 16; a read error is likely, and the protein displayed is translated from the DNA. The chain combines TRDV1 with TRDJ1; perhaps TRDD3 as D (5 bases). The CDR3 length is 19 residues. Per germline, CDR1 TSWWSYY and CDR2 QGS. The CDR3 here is CALGELLSPRWGYTDRLIF. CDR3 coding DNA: TGTGCTCTTGGGGAACTTCTCTCACCCCGATGGGGTTACACCGATAGACTCATCTTT.

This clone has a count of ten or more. For the CDR3, the DNA is TGTGCCTGTGACATTGTGAGTGGGGTCGCCCACACCGATAAACTCATCTTT. Translating it yields CACDIVSGVAHTDKLIF. The rearrangement uses TRDV2 and TRDJ1; D is possibly TRDD3 (5 bases). TCRdb records no J gene; here it was assigned by comparing the DNA to germline. This CDR3 contains 17 residues. The V and J ends lost 2 bases and 0 bases respectively, with 18 bases between them. Germline V CDR1 and CDR2: GEAIGNYY, EKD.

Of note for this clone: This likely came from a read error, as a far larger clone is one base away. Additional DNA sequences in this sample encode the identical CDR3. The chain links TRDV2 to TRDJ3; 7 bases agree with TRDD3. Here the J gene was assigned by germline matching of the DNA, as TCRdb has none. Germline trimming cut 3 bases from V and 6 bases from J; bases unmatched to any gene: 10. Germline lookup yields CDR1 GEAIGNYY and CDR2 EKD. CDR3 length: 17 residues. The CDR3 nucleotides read TGTGCCTGTGACGAAGAACTGGGGAAGAAGGACACCCGACAGATGTTTTTC. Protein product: CACDEELGKKDTRQMFF.

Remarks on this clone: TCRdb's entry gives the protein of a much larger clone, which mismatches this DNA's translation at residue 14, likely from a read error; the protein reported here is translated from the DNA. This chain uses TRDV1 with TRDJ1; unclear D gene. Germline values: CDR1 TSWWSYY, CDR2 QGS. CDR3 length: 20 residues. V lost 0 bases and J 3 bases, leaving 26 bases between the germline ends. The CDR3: CALGELSKPPPTTLADKLIF. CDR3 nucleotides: TGTGCTCTTGGGGAACTGTCTAAGCCGCCCCCGACGACCTTGGCCGATAAACTCATCTTT.

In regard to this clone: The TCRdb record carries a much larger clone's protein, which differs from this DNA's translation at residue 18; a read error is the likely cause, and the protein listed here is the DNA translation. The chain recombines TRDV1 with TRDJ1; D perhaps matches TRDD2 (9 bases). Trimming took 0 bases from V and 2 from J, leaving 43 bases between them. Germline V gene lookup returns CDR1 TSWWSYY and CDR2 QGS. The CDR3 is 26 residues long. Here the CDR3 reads CALGELLGLPTTGVLGVAYLTDKLIF. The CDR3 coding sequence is TGTGCTCTTGGGGAACTTCTTGGCCTTCCTACAACGGGGGTACTGGGGGTCGCCTACCTGACCGATAAACTCATCTTT.

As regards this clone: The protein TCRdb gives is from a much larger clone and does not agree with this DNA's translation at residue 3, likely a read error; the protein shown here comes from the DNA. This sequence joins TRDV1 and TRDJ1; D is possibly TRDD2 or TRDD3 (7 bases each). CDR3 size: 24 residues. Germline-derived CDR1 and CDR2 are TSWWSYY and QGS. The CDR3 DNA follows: TGTGCTCGTGGGGACCTACCGCCGAGGTTCCTACGTTCTGGGGGCTGCCGGTACACCGATAAACTCATCTTT. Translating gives CARGDLPPRFLRSGGCRYTDKLIF.

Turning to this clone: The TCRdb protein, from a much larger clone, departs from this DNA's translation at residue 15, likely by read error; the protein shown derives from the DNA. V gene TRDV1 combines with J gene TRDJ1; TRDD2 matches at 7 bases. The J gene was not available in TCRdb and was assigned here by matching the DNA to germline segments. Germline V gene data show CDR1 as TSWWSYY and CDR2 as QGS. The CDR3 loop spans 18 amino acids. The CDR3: CALGERFPTTGSRDELIF. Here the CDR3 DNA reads TGTGCTCTTGGGGAAAGATTTCCTACGACCGGGTCTCGCGATGAACTCATCTTT.

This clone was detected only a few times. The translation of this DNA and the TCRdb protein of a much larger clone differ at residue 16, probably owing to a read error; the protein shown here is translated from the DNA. The CDR3, as DNA: TGTGCTCTTGGGCTCCCGTTCCTACCGGCAGGTCTGGGGGATCGCAGTCGGGGACTCATCTTT. It is translated as CALGLPFLPAGLGDRSRGLIF. The chain has TRDV1 and TRDJ1; 9 bases line up with TRDD3. The CDR3 has 21 residues. The V segment lost 5 bases and the J segment 10 bases; nucleotides outside the gene matches: 32. The germline V gene encodes CDR1 TSWWSYY and CDR2 QGS.

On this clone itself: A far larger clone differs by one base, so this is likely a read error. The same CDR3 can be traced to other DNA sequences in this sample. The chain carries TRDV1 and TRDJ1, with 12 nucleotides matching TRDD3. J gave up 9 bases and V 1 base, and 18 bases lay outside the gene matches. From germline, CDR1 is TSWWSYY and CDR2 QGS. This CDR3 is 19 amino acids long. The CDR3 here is CALGERILLYWGIQGELIF. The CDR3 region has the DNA TGTGCTCTTGGGGAACGTATCCTTTTGTACTGGGGGATACAGGGGGAACTCATCTTT.

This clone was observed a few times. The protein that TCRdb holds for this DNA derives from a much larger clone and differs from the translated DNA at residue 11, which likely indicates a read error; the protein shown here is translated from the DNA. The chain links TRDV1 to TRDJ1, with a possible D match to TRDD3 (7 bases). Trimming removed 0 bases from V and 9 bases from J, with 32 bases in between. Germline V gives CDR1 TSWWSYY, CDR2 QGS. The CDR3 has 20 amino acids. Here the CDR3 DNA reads TGTGCTCTTGGGGAACTAGTGGCTCCTACCCCCGTACTGGGGAAAAAGGAACTCATCTTT. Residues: CALGELVAPTPVLGKKELIF.

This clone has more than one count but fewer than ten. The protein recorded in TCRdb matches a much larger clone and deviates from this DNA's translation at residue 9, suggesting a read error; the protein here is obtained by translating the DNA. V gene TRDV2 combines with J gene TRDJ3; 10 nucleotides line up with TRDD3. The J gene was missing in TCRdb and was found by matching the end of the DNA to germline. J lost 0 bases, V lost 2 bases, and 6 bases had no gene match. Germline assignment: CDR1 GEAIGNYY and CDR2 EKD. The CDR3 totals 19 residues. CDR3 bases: TGTGCCTGTGACAGTACTGGGGGATGCGGCTCCTGGGACACCCGACAGATGTTTTTC. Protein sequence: CACDSTGGCGSWDTRQMFF.